This record concerns one TCR beta chain sequence. The antigen remains undetermined. Sample-barcoded 5' priming and a J-beta primer mix drove a second PCR of about 6 to 12 cycles. All cDNA molecules were each tagged by a template-switch adaptor with 12 random nucleotides. Each CDR3 protein gets one entry after TCRdb re-called the 5' RACE reads with MiXCR. The sample lists some 1.5 million distinct CDR3 sequences; roughly two fifths were seen once. The data were obtained in a study of blood T cells in healthy people across ages. Whole-study results and caveats: Estimates drawn from one million T cells were deemed to understate diversity. A strong correlation between TCR beta diversity and naive T cell percentage was seen. Possibly, changes in expanded clonotypes were confounded because donor CMV status was unknown.

Per germline, CDR1 MNHEY and CDR2 SMNVEV (reference sequence). V gave up 0 bases and J gave up 5 bases, with 17 bases separating them. There are 18 residues in the CDR3. The TCR was taken from a woman aged 18-29 years in good health. The sample was blood. This sequence joins TRBV27 and TRBJ1-6; D gene ambiguous. This CDR3 is CASSLSEFWRAHNSPLHF. The CDR3 DNA sequence: TGTGCCAGCAGTTTATCGGAGTTTTGGAGGGCGCATAATTCACCCCTCCACTTT.